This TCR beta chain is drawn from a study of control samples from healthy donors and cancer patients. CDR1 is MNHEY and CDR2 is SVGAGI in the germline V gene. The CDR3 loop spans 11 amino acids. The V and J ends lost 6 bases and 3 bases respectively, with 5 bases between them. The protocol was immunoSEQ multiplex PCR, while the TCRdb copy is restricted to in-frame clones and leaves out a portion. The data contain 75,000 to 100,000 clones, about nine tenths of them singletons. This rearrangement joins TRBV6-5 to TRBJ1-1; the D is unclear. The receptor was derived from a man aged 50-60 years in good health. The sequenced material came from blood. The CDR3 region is CASRDYTEAFF. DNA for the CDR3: TGTGCCAGCAGAGATTACACTGAAGCTTTCTTT.